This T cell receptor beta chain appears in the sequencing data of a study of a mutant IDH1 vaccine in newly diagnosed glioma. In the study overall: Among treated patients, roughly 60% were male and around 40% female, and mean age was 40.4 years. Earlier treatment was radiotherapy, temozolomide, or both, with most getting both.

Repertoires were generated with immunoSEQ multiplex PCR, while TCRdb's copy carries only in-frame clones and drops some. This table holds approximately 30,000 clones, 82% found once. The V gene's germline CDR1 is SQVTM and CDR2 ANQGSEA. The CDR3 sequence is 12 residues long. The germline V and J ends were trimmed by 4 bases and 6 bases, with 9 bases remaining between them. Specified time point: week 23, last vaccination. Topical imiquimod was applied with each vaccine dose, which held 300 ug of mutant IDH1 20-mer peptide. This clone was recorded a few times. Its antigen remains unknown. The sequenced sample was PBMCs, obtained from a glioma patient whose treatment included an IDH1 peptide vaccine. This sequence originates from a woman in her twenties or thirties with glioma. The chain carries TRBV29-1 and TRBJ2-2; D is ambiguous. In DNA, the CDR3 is TGCAGCGTTGGGCACAAATCCGGGGAGCTGTTTTTT. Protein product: CSVGHKSGELFF.